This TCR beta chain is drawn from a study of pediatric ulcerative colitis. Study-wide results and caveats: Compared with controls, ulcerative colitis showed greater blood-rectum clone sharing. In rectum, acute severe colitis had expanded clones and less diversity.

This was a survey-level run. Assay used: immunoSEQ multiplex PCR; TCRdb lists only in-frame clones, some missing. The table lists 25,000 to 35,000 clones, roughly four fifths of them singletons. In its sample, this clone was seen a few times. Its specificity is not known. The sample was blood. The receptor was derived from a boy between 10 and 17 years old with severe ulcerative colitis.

The CDR3 reads CAWSVPGRAGYTF. The DNA of the CDR3 is TGTGCCTGGAGCGTTCCGGGGCGCGCTGGCTACACCTTC. The chain carries TRBV30 and TRBJ1-2; a weak D match, TRBD1 (5 bases). V lost 3 bases to trimming and J lost 7 bases, with 15 bases between them. The CDR3 runs 13 residues. CDR1 is GTSNPN and CDR2 is SVGIG in the germline V gene (reference sequence).